Listed here are 30 T cell receptor delta chains from one sample, sequenced in a study of Vδ1+ human thymocytes. Extracted RNA was reverse transcribed into cDNA. CDR3 amplicons came from multiplex PCR with pooled V-gene forward and constant-region reverse primers. TCRdb made new clone calls on the multiplex PCR reads using CATT. The sample consists of about 75,000 delta-chain clones, approximately 30% of them appearing once. These receptors have no known antigen. Study findings and constraints: Thymic TRG and TRD repertoires appeared highly polyclonal.

Source material: Vdelta1+ gamma-delta thymocytes from the thymus. Subset given: FACS-sorted CD3+ TCRalphabeta- TCRVdelta1+ TCRVdelta2- thymocytes. The receptors were gathered from a boy under two years old who had congenital heart surgery.

The rearrangement uses TRDV1 and TRDJ1; the D is unclear. V shed 4 bases and J shed 2 bases, with 14 bases lying between them. CDR3 size: 15 residues. Germline V gene data show CDR1 as TSWWSYY and CDR2 as QGS. CDR3 sequence reads: CALGVTPSKTDKLIF. CDR3 bases: TGTGCTCTTGGGGTCACCCCCTCTAAGACCGATAAACTCATCTTT.

V gene TRDV1 combines with J gene TRDJ1; 8 bases line up with TRDD3. The J segment lost 4 bases and the V segment lost 0 bases, leaving 16 bases of the junction unmatched. Per germline, CDR1 TSWWSYY and CDR2 QGS. The CDR3 totals 19 residues. CDR3 sequence (DNA): TGTGCTCTTGGGGAACTCCTACCGGGATACGAGACGTGCGACGATAAACTCATCTTT. This sequence encodes CALGELLPGYETCDDKLIF.

This chain uses TRDV1 with TRDJ1; 11 bases align to TRDD3. The trim removed 4 bases at V and 0 bases at J, leaving 31 bases unmatched. Germline CDR1 is TSWWSYY and CDR2 is QGS. This CDR3 has 25 amino acids. In DNA form, the CDR3 reads TGTGCTCTTGGGGCCCAAGGACGGACTTTCCCCTGGGGGATACCTTGGGGATTGTACACCGATAAACTCATCTTT. It yields the protein CALGAQGRTFPWGIPWGLYTDKLIF.

This clone has only a few counts. The V and J genes are TRDV1 and TRDJ1, with D tentatively TRDD3 (5 bases). From germline, CDR1 is TSWWSYY and CDR2 QGS. The CDR3 is 19 residues long. Between the trimmed V and J ends, which lost 2 bases and 0 bases, there was a span of 22 bases. The CDR3: CALGESLTGGGAHTDKLIF. In DNA form, the CDR3 reads TGTGCTCTTGGGGAAAGCCTAACTGGCGGTGGGGCCCACACCGATAAACTCATCTTT.

The chain recombines TRDV1 with TRDJ1; the match to TRDD2 covers 7 bases. Germline-derived CDR1 and CDR2 are TSWWSYY and QGS. The CDR3 loop spans 21 amino acids. With 2 bases clipped from V and 2 bases from J, the junction kept 23 bases outside the gene matches. As DNA, the CDR3 is TGTGCTCTTGGGGAAAGATTCCTACGGGGAGGGATCTCTTCTTGGACCGATAAACTCATCTTT. Translating gives CALGERFLRGGISSWTDKLIF.

This clone was observed a handful of times. The V and J genes are TRDV1 and TRDJ1; 12 bases align to TRDD3. The germline gives CDR1 TSWWSYY, CDR2 QGS. The CDR3 extends over 24 amino acids. V trimming: 3 bases; J trimming: 6 bases; junction bases outside the gene matches: 32. The CDR3 sequence: CALGDPSPQGLGDTRGRLRNKLIF. The CDR3 nucleotides are TGTGCTCTTGGGGACCCTTCCCCGCAGGGGCTGGGGGATACGCGAGGACGCCTAAGAAATAAACTCATCTTT.

The chain uses TRDV2 and TRDJ2, with D perhaps TRDD3 (6 bases). Germline lookup yields CDR1 GEAIGNYY and CDR2 EKD. The CDR3 spans 21 residues. The CDR3 DNA reads as TGTGCAACTCCCTCGTACTGGGTGATACGCCCAACCCGAGCTTTGACAGCACAACTCTTCTTT. This codes for CATPSYWVIRPTRALTAQLFF.

On this clone: An end of the junction differs from the germline gene, which may be a read error. This chain joins TRDV1 and TRDJ1; TRDD3 matches at 7 bases. Per germline, CDR1 TSWWSYY and CDR2 QGS. The CDR3 contains 21 residues. The CDR3 is CALGELMVLDHWGRYTDKPIF. The CDR3 DNA reads as TGTGCTCTTGGGGAATTAATGGTTTTGGACCACTGGGGTAGGTACACCGATAAACCCATCTTT.

This clone was counted only a few times. V and J are TRDV1 and TRDJ1, with D maybe TRDD3 (8 bases). Germline lookup yields CDR1 TSWWSYY and CDR2 QGS. V shed 3 bases and J shed 1 base, with 39 bases lying between them. This CDR3 comprises 24 residues. The CDR3 DNA is TGTGCTCTTGGGGACCGGCCTTCCTTTACACGGGAGGCCTACTGGGGGTTACTCACCGATAAACTCATCTTT. As protein: CALGDRPSFTREAYWGLLTDKLIF.

The V call is TRDV1, the J call TRDJ1; TRDD3 matches at 8 bases. The CDR3 contains 19 residues. Germline-derived CDR1 and CDR2 are TSWWSYY and QGS. Germline trimming cut 3 bases from V and 1 base from J; bases unmatched to any gene: 16. The CDR3 DNA follows: TGTGCTCTTGGGGAGCCGTTGTACTGGGGGCTACCATCCACCGATAAACTCATCTTT. Protein: CALGEPLYWGLPSTDKLIF.

This clone appeared a few times. This sequence joins TRDV1 and TRDJ1, with TRDD2 matching over 9 bases. Germline CDR1 reads TSWWSYY; CDR2 reads QGS. The CDR3 runs 20 residues. With V trimmed by 4 bases and J by 9 bases, 27 bases remained unmatched. CDR3 sequence (DNA): TGTGCTCTTGGGGTGCCCCTTCCTACTGCCGCCGGGGCGGTATGCTCGGAACTCATCTTT. This sequence encodes CALGVPLPTAAGAVCSELIF.

The genes are TRDV1 and TRDJ1; D may be TRDD3 (5 bases). The ends were cut back, 1 base at V and 0 bases at J, with 48 bases in the middle. In germline, CDR1 is TSWWSYY, CDR2 QGS. The CDR3 loop spans 28 amino acids. CDR3 sequence: CALGERGSTLLGPGGVYSGHGNTDKLIF. The CDR3 DNA sequence: TGTGCTCTTGGGGAACGGGGTTCCACACTGCTTGGTCCTGGTGGGGTATACTCAGGGCATGGAAACACCGATAAACTCATCTTT.

This clone showed up just a few times. The V gene is TRDV1, the J gene TRDJ1, with a weak D call TRDD2 (6 bases). Looked up from germline, CDR1 is TSWWSYY and CDR2 is QGS. V was cut by 3 bases and J by 0 bases, with 17 bases left in between. The CDR3 has 17 amino acids. CDR3 protein: CALGDTLPPLYTDKLIF. The CDR3 nucleotides are TGTGCTCTTGGGGACACCCTTCCGCCACTTTACACCGATAAACTCATCTTT.

The V gene is TRDV1, the J gene TRDJ1; 7 bases map to TRDD3. V lost 0 bases and J lost 1; bases outside the gene matches: 14. Germline CDR1 TSWWSYY, CDR2 QGS. The CDR3 contains 19 residues. DNA of the CDR3: TGTGCTCTTGGGGAACTGGTCCTCGATTATGACTGGGGCACCGATAAACTCATCTTT. Protein product: CALGELVLDYDWGTDKLIF.

This clone came up a few times. The chain has TRDV1 and TRDJ1; D might be TRDD2 (6 bases). The CDR3 contains 23 residues. The germline V and J ends were trimmed by 5 bases and 7 bases, with 44 bases remaining between them. Germline V lookup: CDR1 TSWWSYY, CDR2 QGS. CDR3 residues: CALGPPLRVRIPSVPDPALKLIF. CDR3 nucleotides: TGTGCTCTTGGGCCCCCTTTGAGGGTACGGATTCCTTCCGTGCCCGATCCCGCACTTAAACTCATCTTT.

This clone turned up a few times. The genes are TRDV1 and TRDJ1; 8 bases are a match to TRDD2. Per the germline V gene, CDR1 is TSWWSYY and CDR2 is QGS. Germline trimming cut 4 bases from V and 2 bases from J; bases unmatched to any gene: 21. There are 20 residues in the CDR3. The CDR3 loop reads CALGASSYEELGTSTDKLIF. Here the CDR3 DNA reads TGTGCTCTTGGGGCCTCTTCCTACGAGGAGCTGGGGACCTCTACCGATAAACTCATCTTT.

This clone occurred a few times. V is TRDV1 and J is TRDJ1; TRDD3 aligns across 7 bases. Germline CDR1 reads TSWWSYY; CDR2 reads QGS. Losses at the gene ends were 9 bases for V and 3 bases for J; bases not matched to a gene: 25. The CDR3 consists of 19 residues. The DNA of the CDR3 is TGTGCTCTGAACTCTCCCTCACTAGAGGATACGCGGGGGGCCGATAAACTCATCTTT. Protein product: CALNSPSLEDTRGADKLIF.

The V gene is TRDV1, the J gene TRDJ1; 9 bases align to TRDD3. Germline V gene lookup returns CDR1 TSWWSYY and CDR2 QGS. V lost 2 bases and J lost 3; bases outside the gene matches: 13. The CDR3 spans 18 residues. The CDR3 protein is CALGEDNPMGDKPDKLIF. In DNA, the CDR3 is TGTGCTCTTGGGGAAGATAACCCTATGGGGGATAAGCCCGATAAACTCATCTTT.

The chain couples TRDV1 to TRDJ1; 7 bases match TRDD3. The CDR3 is made up of 18 amino acids. Germline CDR1 is TSWWSYY and CDR2 is QGS. J was trimmed by 3 bases and V by 3 bases; bases with no gene match: 16. The CDR3 protein is CALGDISWAWGDPDKLIF. Here the CDR3 DNA reads TGTGCTCTTGGGGATATATCCTGGGCCTGGGGGGATCCCGATAAACTCATCTTT.

This clone was observed a few times. The chain combines TRDV1 with TRDJ1, with 12 bases matching TRDD3. The CDR3 has 22 amino acids. Germline V gives CDR1 TSWWSYY, CDR2 QGS. V shed 1 base, J shed 0 bases, and the junction held 18 bases outside the gene matches. This CDR3 is CALGEPFPPWGIRVRYTDKLIF. CDR3 nucleotides: TGTGCTCTTGGGGAACCTTTCCCTCCCTGGGGGATACGGGTTAGGTACACCGATAAACTCATCTTT.

Only a few counts were recorded for this clone. The chain joins TRDV1 to TRDJ1; 9 nucleotides agree with TRDD3. The CDR3 loop spans 21 amino acids. CDR1 is TSWWSYY and CDR2 is QGS in the germline V gene. V trimming: 0 bases; J trimming: 1 base; junction bases outside the gene matches: 18. CDR3 residues: CALGELPDRWGIGRSTDKLIF. The CDR3 DNA sequence: TGTGCTCTTGGGGAACTTCCGGATCGGTGGGGGATAGGGAGGTCCACCGATAAACTCATCTTT.

V gene TRDV1 combines with J gene TRDJ1; the match to TRDD3 covers 10 bases. The germline gives CDR1 TSWWSYY, CDR2 QGS. V lost 1 base and J lost 4; bases outside the gene matches: 18. CDR3 size: 20 residues. The CDR3 region is CALGEQRSQLGDRWVDKLIF. The CDR3 nucleotides are TGTGCTCTTGGGGAACAACGGAGTCAACTGGGGGATCGATGGGTCGATAAACTCATCTTT.

This clone showed up just a few times. V and J are TRDV1 and TRDJ1; TRDD3 aligns across 9 bases. Per the germline V gene, CDR1 is TSWWSYY and CDR2 is QGS. The CDR3 spans 22 residues. V gave up 1 base and J gave up 0 bases; unmatched junction bases: 21. The CDR3 sequence: CALGEPYRGYWGTPPYTDKLIF. DNA for the CDR3: TGTGCTCTTGGGGAACCGTATCGTGGCTACTGGGGGACCCCTCCGTACACCGATAAACTCATCTTT.

V is TRDV1 and J is TRDJ1; weak D call: TRDD2 (6 bases). Between the trimmed V and J ends, which lost 2 bases and 0 bases, there was a span of 13 bases. The CDR3 contains 16 residues. Germline CDR1 TSWWSYY, CDR2 QGS. CDR3 nucleotides: TGTGCTCTTGGGGAAAGTCTTCCTCAGTACACCGATAAACTCATCTTT. This encodes CALGESLPQYTDKLIF.

This clone appeared many times. This chain joins TRDV2 and TRDJ2; 7 bases agree with TRDD3. V was pared by 0 bases and J by 0 bases, with 6 bases of the junction left unmatched. The CDR3 covers 17 residues. Germline CDR1 is GEAIGNYY and CDR2 is EKD. The CDR3 DNA is TGTGCCTGTGACACCGCCCTGGGGGGCGCTTTGACAGCACAACTCTTCTTT. Its protein product is CACDTALGGALTAQLFF.

V usage is TRDV1 and J usage is TRDJ1; the D is unclear. The CDR3 contains 15 residues. Between the trimmed V and J ends, which lost 4 bases and 3 bases, there was a span of 15 bases. Germline loops: CDR1 TSWWSYY, CDR2 QGS. The CDR3 coding sequence is TGTGCTCTTGGGGGGACTGTACGGAGGGCCGATAAACTCATCTTT. As protein: CALGGTVRRADKLIF.

The rearrangement uses TRDV1 and TRDJ1; TRDD3 matches 7 bases. This CDR3 is built from 16 residues. Trimming at V came to 2 bases and at J to 2 bases, leaving 8 bases not matched to a gene. Germline CDR1 and CDR2: TSWWSYY and QGS. CDR3 loop: CALGEYIGGGTDKLIF. The DNA of the CDR3 is TGTGCTCTTGGGGAATACATAGGTGGGGGAACCGATAAACTCATCTTT.

In its sample, this clone was seen a few times. The chain has TRDV1 and TRDJ1, with 12 bases fitting TRDD3. Germline CDR1 reads TSWWSYY; CDR2 reads QGS. J gave up 7 bases and V 1 base, and 10 bases lay outside the gene matches. This CDR3 is built from 17 residues. The CDR3 DNA is TGTGCTCTTGGGGAACCAAGGGTACTGGGGGATACTGGTAAACTCATCTTT. Its protein product is CALGEPRVLGDTGKLIF.

The genes are TRDV1 and TRDJ1; 11 bases are shared with TRDD3. This CDR3 contains 21 residues. CDR1 is TSWWSYY and CDR2 is QGS in the germline V gene. J was trimmed by 1 base and V by 9 bases; bases with no gene match: 25. The chain's CDR3 is CALEDTYSLRTGGYVTDKLIF. For the CDR3, the DNA is TGTGCTCTCGAAGATACCTACTCCCTCCGTACTGGGGGATATGTCACCGATAAACTCATCTTT.

The rearrangement links TRDV1 to TRDJ1, with 11 positions matching TRDD3. With 2 bases clipped from V and 3 bases from J, the junction kept 23 bases outside the gene matches. Germline V gene sequence: CDR1 TSWWSYY, CDR2 QGS. The CDR3 sequence is 22 residues long. This chain's CDR3 is CALGEVQGVRGTGGYRADKLIF. CDR3 DNA sequence: TGTGCTCTTGGGGAAGTCCAAGGGGTCCGAGGGACTGGGGGATATAGGGCCGATAAACTCATCTTT.